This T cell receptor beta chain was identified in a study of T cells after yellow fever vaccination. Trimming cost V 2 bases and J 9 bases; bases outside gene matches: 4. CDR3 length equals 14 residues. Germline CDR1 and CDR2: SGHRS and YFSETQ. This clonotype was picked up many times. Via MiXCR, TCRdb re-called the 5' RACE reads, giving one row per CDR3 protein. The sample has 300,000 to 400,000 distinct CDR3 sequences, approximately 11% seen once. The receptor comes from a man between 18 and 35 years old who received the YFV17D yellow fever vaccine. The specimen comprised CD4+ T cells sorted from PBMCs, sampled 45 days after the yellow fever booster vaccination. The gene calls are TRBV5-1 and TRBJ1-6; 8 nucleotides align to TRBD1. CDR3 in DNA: TGCGCCAGCAGCTTCGGGACAGGAGCTTCACCCCTCCACTTT. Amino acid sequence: CASSFGTGASPLHF.